This TCR beta chain is from a study of glioma-infiltrating T cells. There are 16 residues in the CDR3. Germline V gives CDR1 MNHNS, CDR2 SASEGT. Unmatched junction bases numbered 4, after V lost 2 bases and J lost 0 bases. TCR alpha and beta CDR3 regions were amplified from RNA using iRepertoire nested multiplex PCR. TCRdb re-called the multiplex PCR reads with MiXCR, one entry per CDR3 protein. Here the sample spans under 200,000 distinct CDR3 sequences, 25% to 35% being singletons. The table lists this clonotype with many counts. This receptor was identified in a human donor with low-grade glioma or glioblastoma, undergoing nonglioma brain surgery, or in good health (not recorded which). The chain uses TRBV6-1 and TRBJ2-1, with TRBD2 identical over 7 bases. Material for sequencing was glioma tissue, nonneoplastic brain tissue, or PBMCs (not recorded which). CDR3 residues: CASSEWGGGSYNEQFF. The CDR3 DNA is TGTGCCAGCAGTGAATGGGGGGGGGGCTCCTACAATGAGCAGTTCTTC.